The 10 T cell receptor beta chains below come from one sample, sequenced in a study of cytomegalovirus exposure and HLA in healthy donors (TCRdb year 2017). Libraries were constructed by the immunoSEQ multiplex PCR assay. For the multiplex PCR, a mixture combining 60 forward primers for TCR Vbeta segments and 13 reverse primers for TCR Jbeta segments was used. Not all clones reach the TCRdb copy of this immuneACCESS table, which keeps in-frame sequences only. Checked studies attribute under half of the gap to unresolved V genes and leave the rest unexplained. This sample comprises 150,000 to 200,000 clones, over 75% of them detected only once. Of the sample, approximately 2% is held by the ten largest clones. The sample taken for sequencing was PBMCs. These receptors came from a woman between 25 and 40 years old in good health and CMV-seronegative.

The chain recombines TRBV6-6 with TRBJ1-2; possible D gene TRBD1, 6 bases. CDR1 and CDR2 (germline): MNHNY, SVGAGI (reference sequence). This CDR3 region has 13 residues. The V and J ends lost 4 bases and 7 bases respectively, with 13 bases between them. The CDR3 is CASSSGVGSGYTF. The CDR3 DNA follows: TGTGCCAGCAGTTCAGGGGTTGGTAGTGGCTACACCTTC.

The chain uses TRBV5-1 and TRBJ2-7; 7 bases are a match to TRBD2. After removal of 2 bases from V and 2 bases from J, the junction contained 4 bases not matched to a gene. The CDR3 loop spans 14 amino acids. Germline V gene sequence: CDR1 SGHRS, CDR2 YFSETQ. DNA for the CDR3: TGCGCCAGCAGCTTCTCGGCGGGAGCCTACGAGCAGTACTTC. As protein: CASSFSAGAYEQYF.

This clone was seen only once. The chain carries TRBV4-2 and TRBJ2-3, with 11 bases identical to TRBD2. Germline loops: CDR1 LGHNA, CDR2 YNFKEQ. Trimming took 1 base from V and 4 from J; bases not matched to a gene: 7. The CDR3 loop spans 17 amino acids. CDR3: CASSQVLSGGAADTQYF. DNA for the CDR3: TGTGCCAGCAGCCAAGTCCTTAGCGGGGGGGCTGCAGATACGCAGTATTTT.

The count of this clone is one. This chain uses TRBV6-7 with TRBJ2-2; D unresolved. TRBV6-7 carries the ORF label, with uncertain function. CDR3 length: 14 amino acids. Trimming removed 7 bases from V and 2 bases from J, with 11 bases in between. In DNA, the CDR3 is TGTGCCAGCACCCCCTGGCCCAACACCGGGGAGCTGTTTTTT. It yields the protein CASTPWPNTGELFF.

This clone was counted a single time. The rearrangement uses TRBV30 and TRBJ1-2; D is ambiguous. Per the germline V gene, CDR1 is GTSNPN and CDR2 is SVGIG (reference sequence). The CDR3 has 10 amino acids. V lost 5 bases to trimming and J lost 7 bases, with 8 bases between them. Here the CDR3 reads CAWGLAGYTF. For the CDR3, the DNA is TGTGCCTGGGGGCTGGCTGGCTACACCTTC.

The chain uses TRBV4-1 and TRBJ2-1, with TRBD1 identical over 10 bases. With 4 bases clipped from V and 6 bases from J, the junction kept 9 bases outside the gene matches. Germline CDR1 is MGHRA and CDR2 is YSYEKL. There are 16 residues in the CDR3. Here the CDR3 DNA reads TGCGCCAGCAGCCTATTCGGGACAGGGGTACGCAATGAGCAGTTCTTC. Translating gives CASSLFGTGVRNEQFF.

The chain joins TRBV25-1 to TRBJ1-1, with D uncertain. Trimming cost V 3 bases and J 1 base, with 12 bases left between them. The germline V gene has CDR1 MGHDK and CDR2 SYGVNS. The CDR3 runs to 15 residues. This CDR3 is CASSDPGRGNTEAFF. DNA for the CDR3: TGTGCCAGCAGTGATCCCGGACGGGGGAACACTGAAGCTTTCTTT.

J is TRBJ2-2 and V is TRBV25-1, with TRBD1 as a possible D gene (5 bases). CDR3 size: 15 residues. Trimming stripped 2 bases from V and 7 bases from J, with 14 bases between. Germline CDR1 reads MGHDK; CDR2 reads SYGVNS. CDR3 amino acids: CASSEVNPRVGELFF. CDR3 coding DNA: TGTGCCAGCAGTGAAGTAAATCCCAGGGTCGGGGAGCTGTTTTTT.

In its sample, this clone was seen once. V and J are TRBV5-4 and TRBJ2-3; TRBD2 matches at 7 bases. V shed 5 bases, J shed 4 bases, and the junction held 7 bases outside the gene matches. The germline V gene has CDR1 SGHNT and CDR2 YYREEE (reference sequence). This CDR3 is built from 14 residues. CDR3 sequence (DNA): TGTGCCAGCAGAAAGACTAGCTCACCAGATACGCAGTATTTT. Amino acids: CASRKTSSPDTQYF. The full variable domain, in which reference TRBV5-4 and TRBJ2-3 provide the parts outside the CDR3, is ETGVTQSPTHLIKTRGQQVTLRCSSQSGHNTVSWYQQALGQGPQFIFQYYREEENGRGNFPPRFSGLQFPNYSSELNVNALELDDSALYLCASRKTSSPDTQYFGPGTRLTVL.

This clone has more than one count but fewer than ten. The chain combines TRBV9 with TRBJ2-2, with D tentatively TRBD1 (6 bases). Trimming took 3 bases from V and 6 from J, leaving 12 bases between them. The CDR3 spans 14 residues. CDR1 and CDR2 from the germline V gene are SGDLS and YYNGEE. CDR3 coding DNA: TGTGCCAGCAGCGAGGGGGAATCCCCCGGGGAGCTGTTTTTT. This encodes CASSEGESPGELFF.